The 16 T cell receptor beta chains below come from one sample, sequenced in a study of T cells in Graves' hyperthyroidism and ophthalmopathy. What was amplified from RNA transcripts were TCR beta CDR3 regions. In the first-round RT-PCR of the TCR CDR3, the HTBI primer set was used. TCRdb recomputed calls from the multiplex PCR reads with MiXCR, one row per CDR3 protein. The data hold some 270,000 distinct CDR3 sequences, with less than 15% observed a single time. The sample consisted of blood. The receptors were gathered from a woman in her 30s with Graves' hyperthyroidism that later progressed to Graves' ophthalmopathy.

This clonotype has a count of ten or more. The CDR3 bases are TGTGCCAGCAGTCCCGGGGAGGGAATCTCCTACGAGCAGTACTTC. Translating gives CASSPGEGISYEQYF. The chain carries TRBV12-3 or TRBV12-4 and TRBJ2-7; TRBD2 aligns across 7 bases. The CDR3 has 15 residues. The V and J ends lost 5 bases and 0 bases, in that order; junction bases with no gene match: 7.

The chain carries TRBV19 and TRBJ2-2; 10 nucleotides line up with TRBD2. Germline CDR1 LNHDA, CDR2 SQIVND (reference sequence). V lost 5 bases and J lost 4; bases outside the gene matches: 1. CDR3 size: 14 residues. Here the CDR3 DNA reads TGTGCCAGTAGTGTAGCGGGAGGCACCGGGGAGCTGTTTTTT. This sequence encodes CASSVAGGTGELFF.

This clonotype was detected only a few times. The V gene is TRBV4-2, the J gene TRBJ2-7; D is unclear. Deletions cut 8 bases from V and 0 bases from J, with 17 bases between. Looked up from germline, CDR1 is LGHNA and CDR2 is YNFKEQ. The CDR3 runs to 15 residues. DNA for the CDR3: TGTGCCAGCTCTGTAGACCCTATAAGCTCCTACGAGCAGTACTTC. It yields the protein CASSVDPISSYEQYF.

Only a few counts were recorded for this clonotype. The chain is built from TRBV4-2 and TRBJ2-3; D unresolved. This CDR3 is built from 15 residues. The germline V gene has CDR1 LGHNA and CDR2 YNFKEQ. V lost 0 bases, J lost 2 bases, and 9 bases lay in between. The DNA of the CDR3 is TGTGCCAGCAGCCAAGACGGGCAGTACACAGATACGCAGTATTTT. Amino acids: CASSQDGQYTDTQYF.

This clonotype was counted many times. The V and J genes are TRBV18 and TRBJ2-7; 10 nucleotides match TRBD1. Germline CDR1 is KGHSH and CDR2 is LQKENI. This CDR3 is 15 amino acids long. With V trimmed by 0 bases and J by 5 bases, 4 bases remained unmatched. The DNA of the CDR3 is TGTGCCAGCTCACCACCGGGACAGGGGATCCACGAGCAGTACTTC. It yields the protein CASSPPGQGIHEQYF.

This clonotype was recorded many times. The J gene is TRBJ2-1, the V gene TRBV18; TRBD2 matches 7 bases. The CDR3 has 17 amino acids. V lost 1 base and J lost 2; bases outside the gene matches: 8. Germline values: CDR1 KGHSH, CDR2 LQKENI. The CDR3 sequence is CASSPRQRDAPYNEQFF. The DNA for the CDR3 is TGTGCCAGCTCACCACGTCAGCGGGACGCCCCCTACAATGAGCAGTTCTTC.

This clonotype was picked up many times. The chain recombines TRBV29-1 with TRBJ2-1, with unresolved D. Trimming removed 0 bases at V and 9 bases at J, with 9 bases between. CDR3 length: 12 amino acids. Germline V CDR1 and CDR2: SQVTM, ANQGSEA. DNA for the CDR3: TGCAGCGTTGAAGATCAGTGGGTTGAGCAGTTCTTC. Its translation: CSVEDQWVEQFF.

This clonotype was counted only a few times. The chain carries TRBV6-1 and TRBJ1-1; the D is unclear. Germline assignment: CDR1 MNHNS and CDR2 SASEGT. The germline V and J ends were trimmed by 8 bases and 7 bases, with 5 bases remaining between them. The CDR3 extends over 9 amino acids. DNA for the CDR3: TGTGCCAGCGGGCGTGAAGCTTTCTTT. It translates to CASGREAFF.

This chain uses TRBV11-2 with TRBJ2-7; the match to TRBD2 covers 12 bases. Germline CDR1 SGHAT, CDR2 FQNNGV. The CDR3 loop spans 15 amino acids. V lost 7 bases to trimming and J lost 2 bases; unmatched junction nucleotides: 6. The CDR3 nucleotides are TGTGCCAGCACCGCAGGACTAGCGGGAACCTACGAGCAGTACTTC. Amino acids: CASTAGLAGTYEQYF.

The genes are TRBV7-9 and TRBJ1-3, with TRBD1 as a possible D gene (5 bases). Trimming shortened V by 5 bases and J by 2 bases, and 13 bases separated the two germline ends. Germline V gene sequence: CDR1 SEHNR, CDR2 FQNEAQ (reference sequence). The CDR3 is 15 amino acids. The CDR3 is CASSPGPVAGNTIYF. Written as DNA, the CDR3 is TGTGCCAGCAGCCCAGGGCCTGTGGCTGGAAACACCATATATTTT.

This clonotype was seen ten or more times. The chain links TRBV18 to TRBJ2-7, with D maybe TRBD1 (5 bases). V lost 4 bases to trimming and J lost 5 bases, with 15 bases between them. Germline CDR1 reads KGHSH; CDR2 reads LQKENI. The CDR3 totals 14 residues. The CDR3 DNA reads TGTGCCAGCTCACAATACGACAGTTCCCACGAGCAGTACTTC. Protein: CASSQYDSSHEQYF. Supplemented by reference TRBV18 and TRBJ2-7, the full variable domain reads NAGVMQNPRHLVRRRGQEARLRCSPMKGHSHVYWYRQLPEEGLKFMVYLQKENIIDESGMPKERFSAEFPKEGPSILRIQQVVRGDSAAYFCASSQYDSSHEQYFGPGTRLTVT.

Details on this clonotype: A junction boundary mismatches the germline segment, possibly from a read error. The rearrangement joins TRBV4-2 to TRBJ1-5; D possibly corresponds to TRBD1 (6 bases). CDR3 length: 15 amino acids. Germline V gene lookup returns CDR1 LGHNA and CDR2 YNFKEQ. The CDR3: CASSPEGGGKQPQHF. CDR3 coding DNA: TGTGCCAGCAGCCCAGAGGGGGGGGGCAAACAGCCCCAGCATTTT.

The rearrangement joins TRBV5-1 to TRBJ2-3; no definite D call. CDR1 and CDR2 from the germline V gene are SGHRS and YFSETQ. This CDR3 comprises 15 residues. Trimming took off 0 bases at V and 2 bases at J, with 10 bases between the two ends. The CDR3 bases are TGCGCCAGCAGCTTGGAAGGTTACCCCACAGATACGCAGTATTTT. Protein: CASSLEGYPTDTQYF. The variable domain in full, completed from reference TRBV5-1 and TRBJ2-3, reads KAGVTQTPRYLIKTRGQQVTLSCSPISGHRSVSWYQQTPGQGLQFLFEYFSETQRNKGNFPGRFSGRQFSNSRSEMNVSTLELGDSALYLCASSLEGYPTDTQYFGPGTRLTVL.

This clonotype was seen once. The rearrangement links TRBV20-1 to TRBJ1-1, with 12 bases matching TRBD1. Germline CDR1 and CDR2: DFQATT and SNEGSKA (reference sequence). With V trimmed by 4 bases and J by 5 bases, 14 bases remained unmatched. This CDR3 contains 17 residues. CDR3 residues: CSAISTGTGGAGTEAFF. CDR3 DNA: TGCAGTGCTATATCTACCGGGACAGGGGGCGCAGGGACTGAAGCTTTCTTT.

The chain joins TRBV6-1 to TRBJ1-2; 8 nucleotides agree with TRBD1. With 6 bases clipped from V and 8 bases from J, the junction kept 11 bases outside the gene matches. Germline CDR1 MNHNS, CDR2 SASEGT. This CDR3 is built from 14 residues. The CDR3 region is CASRFRDRRDGYTF. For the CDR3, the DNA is TGTGCCAGCAGATTCCGGGACAGGAGGGACGGCTACACCTTC.

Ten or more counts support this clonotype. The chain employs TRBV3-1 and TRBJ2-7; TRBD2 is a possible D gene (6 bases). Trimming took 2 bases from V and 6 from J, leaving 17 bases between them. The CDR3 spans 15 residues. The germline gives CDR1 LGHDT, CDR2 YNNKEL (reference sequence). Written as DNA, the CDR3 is TGTGCCAGCAGCCAAATCGATTTTGCGGGAAGCGAGCAGTACTTC. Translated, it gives CASSQIDFAGSEQYF.